The T cell receptor (beta chain) described here comes from a study of metastatic and nonmetastatic thyroid tumors. TCRdb re-clonotyped the PCR reads through MiXCR. The sample consists of 53,000 or so clones, about 20% of them appearing once. This clone was found once. CDR1 DFQATT and CDR2 SNEGSKA come from the germline V gene (reference sequence). The length of the CDR3 is 15 residues. Trimming removed 1 base at V and 6 bases at J, with 18 bases between. No patient had received any treatment before thyroid surgery. The sample consisted of blood. This clonotype originated in a female donor with papillary thyroid cancer or a benign thyroid nodule (not recorded which). Some clones in this sample may be carry-over from other donors' samples. This chain links TRBV20-1 with TRBJ1-2, with unresolved D. The CDR3 coding sequence is TGCAGTGCTAGAGTTTCATTGGACTACAAGGATGGCTACACCTTC. Translating it yields CSARVSLDYKDGYTF.